The 28 T cell receptor beta chains below come from one sample, sequenced in a study of OX40 agonist ivuxolimab in advanced cancers. Here immunoSEQ multiplex PCR was the method, and the copy in TCRdb shows in-frame clones only, minus some. The sample yields around 140,000 clones, 90% to 95% seen once. Sequenced here: CD4+ or CD8+ T cells sorted from blood, sampled in a trial of the OX40 agonist ivuxolimab. These receptors were obtained from an adult with an advanced solid tumor such as melanoma, head and neck, liver or kidney cancer.

This chain links TRBV19 with TRBJ1-4; no reliable D call. Germline V gives CDR1 LNHDA, CDR2 SQIVND (reference sequence). Trimming shortened V by 5 bases and J by 5 bases, and 9 bases separated the two germline ends. This CDR3 is 13 amino acids long. The CDR3 region has the DNA TGTGCCAGTAGTCAGATCCTCAATGAAAAACTGTTTTTT. This translates into CASSQILNEKLFF. Supplemented by reference TRBV19 and TRBJ1-4, the full variable domain reads DGGITQSPKYLFRKEGQNVTLSCEQNLNHDAMYWYRQDPGQGLRLIYYSQIVNDFQKGDIAEGYSVSREKKESFPLTVTSAQKNPTAFYLCASSQILNEKLFFGSGTQLSVL.

J is TRBJ1-5 and V is TRBV19, with 9 bases aligning to TRBD1. Trimming removed 6 bases from V and 1 base from J; junction bases left unmatched: 1. The CDR3 spans 14 residues. Germline V lookup: CDR1 LNHDA, CDR2 SQIVND (reference sequence). The CDR3 loop is CASRDRGSNQPQHF. The CDR3 DNA sequence: TGTGCCAGTAGGGACAGGGGAAGCAATCAGCCCCAGCATTTT. Full variable domain (rest looked up from reference TRBV19 and TRBJ1-5): DGGITQSPKYLFRKEGQNVTLSCEQNLNHDAMYWYRQDPGQGLRLIYYSQIVNDFQKGDIAEGYSVSREKKESFPLTVTSAQKNPTAFYLCASRDRGSNQPQHFGDGTRLSIL.

V is TRBV10-1 and J is TRBJ2-1; D is unresolved. CDR1 is WNHNN and CDR2 is SYGVQD in the germline V gene (reference sequence). This CDR3 has 13 residues. The V and J ends lost 3 bases and 7 bases respectively, with 10 bases between them. The DNA for the CDR3 is TGCGCCAGCAGTGACACCCCTGGGAATGAGCAGTTCTTC. Its protein product is CASSDTPGNEQFF.

A single count supports this clone. The chain links TRBV29-1 to TRBJ2-7, with D maybe TRBD1 (6 bases). V dropped 3 bases and J dropped 2 bases, with 14 bases sitting between them. The germline V gene encodes CDR1 SQVTM and CDR2 ANQGSEA. CDR3 size: 14 residues. The CDR3 reads CSVDAGQFPYEQYF. The CDR3 bases are TGCAGCGTTGACGCAGGACAGTTCCCCTACGAGCAGTACTTC.

This clone came up a few times. This chain joins TRBV5-6 and TRBJ2-2; 7 bases are a match to TRBD1. The CDR3 loop spans 15 amino acids. With 1 base clipped from V and 9 bases from J, the junction kept 9 bases outside the gene matches. Germline assignment: CDR1 SGHDT and CDR2 YYEEEE. CDR3 sequence (DNA): TGTGCCAGCAGCTTGTTCCGACAGGGCTTCCGGGAGCTGTTTTTT. The encoded protein is CASSLFRQGFRELFF.

Notes on this clone: The sample has other DNA sequences that encode this CDR3 too. The genes are TRBV7-9 and TRBJ2-3; possible D gene TRBD2, 5 bases. Trimming shortened V by 1 base and J by 4 bases, and 6 bases separated the two germline ends. From germline, CDR1 is SEHNR and CDR2 FQNEAQ (reference sequence). This CDR3 contains 13 residues. The CDR3 bases are TGTGCCAGCAGCTTAGGGGGAGCAGATACGCAGTATTTT. It specifies CASSLGGADTQYF.

A single count supports this clone. This chain links TRBV18 with TRBJ1-6; D is perhaps TRBD1 (5 bases). V was clipped by 1 base and J by 6 bases, with 13 bases between them. Germline loops: CDR1 KGHSH, CDR2 LQKENI. The CDR3 is made up of 16 amino acids. DNA for the CDR3: TGTGCCAGCTCACCACTACAGGCCCGTTCTAATTCACCCCTCCACTTT. Its translation: CASSPLQARSNSPLHF.

The J gene is TRBJ1-4, the V gene TRBV7-2; D perhaps matches TRBD1 (5 bases). Trimming shortened V by 2 bases and J by 8 bases, and 6 bases separated the two germline ends. The CDR3 length is 12 residues. Germline CDR1 reads SGHTA; CDR2 reads FQGNSA. CDR3 region: CASSLYREKLFF. The CDR3 nucleotides are TGTGCCAGCAGCTTATACAGGGAAAAACTGTTTTTT.

The chain combines TRBV7-9 with TRBJ1-2, with TRBD1 matching 12 bases. The CDR3 is 14 amino acids. Germline V CDR1 and CDR2: SEHNR, FQNEAQ (reference sequence). J was trimmed by 8 bases and V by 6 bases; bases with no gene match: 7. CDR3 protein: CASSSTGTGGGYTF. The CDR3 DNA is TGTGCCAGCAGTTCGACCGGGACAGGGGGCGGCTACACCTTC. The full variable domain, its missing parts supplied by reference TRBV7-9 and TRBJ1-2, is DTGVSQNPRHKITKRGQNVTFRCDPISEHNRLYWYRQTLGQGPEFLTYFQNEAQLEKSRLLSDRFSAERPKGSFSTLEIQRTEQGDSAMYLCASSSTGTGGGYTFGSGTRLTVV.

J is TRBJ2-3 and V is TRBV6-6, with 7 bases identical to TRBD2. The CDR3 spans 14 residues. Germline V gene data show CDR1 as MNHNY and CDR2 as SVGAGI (reference sequence). Losses at the gene ends were 2 bases for V and 4 bases for J; bases not matched to a gene: 3. The CDR3, as DNA: TGTGCCAGCAGTTACCGACTAGCCCCAGATACGCAGTATTTT. It is translated as CASSYRLAPDTQYF.

The chain couples TRBV11-2 to TRBJ2-1; 7 bases are a match to TRBD2. Germline V gene sequence: CDR1 SGHAT, CDR2 FQNNGV. J was trimmed by 10 bases and V by 1 base; bases with no gene match: 10. This CDR3 has 15 residues. CDR3 sequence reads: CASSLVGGDPGEQFF. Here the CDR3 DNA reads TGTGCCAGCAGCTTAGTGGGGGGGGATCCCGGAGAGCAGTTCTTC.

The V gene is TRBV5-1, the J gene TRBJ1-1, with D perhaps TRBD1 (6 bases). The germline V and J ends were trimmed by 6 bases and 1 base, with 13 bases remaining between them. The germline V gene encodes CDR1 SGHRS and CDR2 YFSETQ. The length of the CDR3 is 14 residues. Here the CDR3 DNA reads TGCGCCAGCACCATATCAGGGGCGAACACTGAAGCTTTCTTT. It translates to CASTISGANTEAFF.

This clone was seen a few times. The genes are TRBV2 and TRBJ1-5, with 10 bases fitting TRBD1. V lost 4 bases and J lost 2; bases outside the gene matches: 2. CDR3 length: 15 residues. The germline V gene has CDR1 SNHLY and CDR2 FYNNEI. DNA of the CDR3: TGTGCCAGCAGTGTGGGGACAGGGGGCAATCAGCCCCAGCATTTT. This gives the protein CASSVGTGGNQPQHF.

The chain joins TRBV6-5 to TRBJ2-4; D may correspond to TRBD1 or TRBD2 (5 bases each). V was cut by 4 bases and J by 6 bases, with 13 bases left in between. Germline V gene sequence: CDR1 MNHEY, CDR2 SVGAGI. CDR3 length equals 14 residues. The CDR3 region is CASSSQGAGNIQYF. The CDR3 DNA follows: TGTGCCAGCAGTTCCCAGGGAGCTGGAAACATTCAGTACTTC.

The J gene is TRBJ1-2, the V gene TRBV4-3; TRBD1 aligns across 7 bases. With 0 bases clipped from V and 2 bases from J, the junction kept 3 bases outside the gene matches. The CDR3 is 15 residues long. Germline loops: CDR1 LGHNA, CDR2 YSLEER. CDR3 amino acids: CASSQDLQGNYGYTF. CDR3 coding DNA: TGCGCCAGCAGCCAAGATCTACAGGGGAACTATGGCTACACCTTC.

The chain uses TRBV5-1 and TRBJ2-5; the D gene is possibly TRBD2 (6 bases). Per the germline V gene, CDR1 is SGHRS and CDR2 is YFSETQ. The CDR3 runs 21 residues. With 1 base removed from V and 5 bases from J, the gap between germline ends came to 33 bases. The CDR3 sequence is CASSLRRDLGSVVRVDETQYF. The DNA for the CDR3 is TGCGCCAGCAGCTTGAGGCGGGACCTCGGGTCTGTGGTCAGGGTCGACGAGACCCAGTACTTC.

The chain links TRBV2 to TRBJ2-3; a weak D match, TRBD2 (5 bases). The CDR3 consists of 14 residues. V was trimmed by 5 bases and J by 0 bases, leaving 9 bases between them. Germline CDR1 and CDR2: SNHLY and FYNNEI. The CDR3 DNA reads TGTGCCAGCAGTTTATGGAGGAGCACAGATACGCAGTATTTT. Translated, it gives CASSLWRSTDTQYF.

The V gene is TRBV5-8, the J gene TRBJ1-1; 9 nucleotides line up with TRBD1. V was clipped by 4 bases and J by 0 bases; unmatched bases: 10. The CDR3 runs to 17 residues. Germline V gives CDR1 SGHTS, CDR2 YDEGEE. CDR3 sequence: CASSLTPGQGMNTEAFF. CDR3 nucleotide sequence: TGTGCCAGCAGCCTCACTCCGGGACAGGGCATGAACACTGAAGCTTTCTTT. The full variable domain, in which reference TRBV5-8 and TRBJ1-1 provide the parts outside the CDR3, is EAGVTQSPTHLIKTRGQQATLRCSPISGHTSVYWYQQALGLGLQFLLWYDEGEERNRGNFPPRFSGRQFPNYSSELNVNALELEDSALYLCASSLTPGQGMNTEAFFGQGTRLTVV.

The V and J genes are TRBV4-3 and TRBJ1-1; D may be TRBD1 (5 bases). The CDR3 has 15 amino acids. Trimming took 4 bases from V and 4 from J, leaving 16 bases between them. CDR1 and CDR2 (germline): LGHNA, YSLEER. CDR3 amino acids: CASSRSQVVGTEAFF. CDR3 DNA sequence: TGCGCCAGCAGCCGATCACAGGTGGTGGGCACTGAAGCTTTCTTT.

The chain is built from TRBV18 and TRBJ2-5, with D perhaps matching TRBD1 or TRBD2 (7 bases each). Germline V gene lookup returns CDR1 KGHSH and CDR2 LQKENI. This CDR3 is 16 amino acids long. The V and J ends lost 3 bases and 2 bases respectively, with 16 bases between them. The CDR3 loop is CASSPRGGGSQETQYF. CDR3 sequence (DNA): TGTGCCAGCTCACCCAGGGGGGGCGGTTCGCAAGAGACCCAGTACTTC.

This chain joins TRBV9 and TRBJ1-6; D ambiguous. Trimming stripped 4 bases from V and 11 bases from J, with 13 bases between. CDR1 is SGDLS and CDR2 is YYNGEE in the germline V gene. The CDR3 has 13 residues. CDR3 nucleotide sequence: TGTGCCAGCAGCACTACTCAGAACGCACCCCTCCACTTT. Residues: CASSTTQNAPLHF.

The chain has TRBV6-5 and TRBJ1-6; TRBD1 agrees at 9 bases. This CDR3 has 14 residues. Unmatched junction bases numbered 3, after V lost 6 bases and J lost 6 bases. Per the germline V gene, CDR1 is MNHEY and CDR2 is SVGAGI. DNA of the CDR3: TGTGCCAGCAGCGGACAGGGGACTAATTCACCCCTCCACTTT. This encodes CASSGQGTNSPLHF.

V gene TRBV2 combines with J gene TRBJ2-5; maybe TRBD2 (7 bases). The CDR3 spans 14 residues. The ends were cut back, 5 bases at V and 4 bases at J, with 14 bases in the middle. Germline CDR1 SNHLY, CDR2 FYNNEI. The CDR3 is CASSRGGAGETQYF. Written as DNA, the CDR3 is TGTGCCAGCAGTAGGGGGGGCGCGGGAGAGACCCAGTACTTC.

Only one count was recorded for this clone. The chain carries TRBV4-2 and TRBJ2-5, with 8 bases lining up with TRBD1. The V and J ends lost 5 bases and 2 bases, in that order; junction bases with no gene match: 10. The germline V gene has CDR1 LGHNA and CDR2 YNFKEQ. The length of the CDR3 is 16 residues. DNA for the CDR3: TGTGCCAGCAGCTTGAACGCCAGGACAGGGCAAGAGACCCAGTACTTC. Residues: CASSLNARTGQETQYF.

J is TRBJ1-1 and V is TRBV7-9, with 7 bases that match TRBD1. The V gene's germline CDR1 is SEHNR and CDR2 FQNEAQ (reference sequence). The V and J ends lost 3 bases and 1 base, in that order; junction bases with no gene match: 2. The CDR3 covers 14 residues. CDR3 residues: CASSLGQQNTEAFF. CDR3 nucleotides: TGTGCCAGCAGCTTGGGACAGCAGAACACTGAAGCTTTCTTT.

This sequence joins TRBV12-5 and TRBJ2-2; TRBD1 might be the D (6 bases). The CDR3 is 16 residues long. The germline CDR1 and CDR2 sequences are LGHNT and FRNRAP. V was trimmed by 3 bases and J by 2 bases, leaving 13 bases between them. The DNA for the CDR3 is TGTGCTAGTGGTTTAATCCGGACAGTAAACACCGGGGAGCTGTTTTTT. Amino acids: CASGLIRTVNTGELFF.

The rearrangement joins TRBV4-3 to TRBJ1-5, with D unresolved. V was clipped by 1 base and J by 6 bases, with 7 bases between them. Germline CDR1 and CDR2: LGHNA and YSLEER. The CDR3 spans 13 residues. CDR3 in amino acids: CASSQGVSQPQHF. CDR3 sequence (DNA): TGCGCCAGCAGCCAAGGCGTTAGTCAGCCCCAGCATTTT.

The chain joins TRBV11-2 to TRBJ1-5; possible D gene TRBD1, 5 bases. V was cut by 1 base and J by 5 bases, with 9 bases left in between. The CDR3 is 14 residues long. The germline V gene encodes CDR1 SGHAT and CDR2 FQNNGV. CDR3 amino acids: CASSLAGKDQPQHF. The CDR3 DNA sequence: TGTGCCAGCAGCTTAGCAGGGAAAGATCAGCCCCAGCATTTT.